A single sample is the source of the 8 T cell receptor beta chains below, sequenced in a study of blood T cell repertoires in COVID-19. Sequencing used immunoSEQ multiplex PCR; TCRdb keeps in-frame clones, though not all of them. The data hold under 300,000 clones, with about 88% observed a single time. The sample comprised peripheral blood. The origin of the receptors is a woman in her seventies with COVID-19, enrolled during active disease.

The rearrangement joins TRBV5-4 to TRBJ1-2, with 10 bases matching TRBD1. CDR3 size: 15 residues. V lost 3 bases, J lost 4 bases, and 6 bases stayed unmatched. The germline gives CDR1 SGHNT, CDR2 YYREEE (reference sequence). As DNA, the CDR3 is TGTGCCAGCAGCTCCGGGACAGGGGCACTCTATGGCTACACCTTC. Translating it yields CASSSGTGALYGYTF.

V and J are TRBV12-2 and TRBJ2-5; TRBD2 reflects the table's D call only, with no check against the DNA. TRBV12-2 is termed a pseudogene. CDR3 size: 19 residues. DNA for the CDR3: TGTGCAAGTCGCGCAAGACCCCCTTGGCGGGCCTTAGTGGGAGAGACCCAGTACTTC. It translates to CASRARPPWRALVGETQYF.

This chain links TRBV7-2 with TRBJ2-7, with TRBD2 matching over 10 bases. There are 15 residues in the CDR3. With V trimmed by 2 bases and J by 3 bases, 4 bases remained unmatched. The germline CDR1 and CDR2 sequences are SGHTA and FQGNSA. The CDR3 region is CASSLKAGGFYEQYF. The CDR3, as DNA: TGTGCCAGCAGCTTAAAAGCGGGGGGGTTCTACGAGCAGTACTTC.

This rearrangement joins TRBV12-5 to TRBJ2-7; D perhaps matches TRBD2 (5 bases). Between the trimmed V and J ends, which lost 6 bases and 3 bases, there was a span of 21 bases. Looked up from germline, CDR1 is LGHNT and CDR2 is FRNRAP. The CDR3 extends over 16 amino acids. In DNA, the CDR3 is TGTGCTAGTGGCACCCCGACGGGGTTAGGGAACTACGAGCAGTACTTC. Translated, it gives CASGTPTGLGNYEQYF.

This clone occurred a few times. The J gene is TRBJ2-3, the V gene TRBV19; 10 positions match TRBD2. The junction had 5 bases not matched to a gene; V was cut back by 6 bases and J by 2 bases. CDR3 length: 15 amino acids. The germline gives CDR1 LNHDA, CDR2 SQIVND (reference sequence). Here the CDR3 DNA reads TGTGCCAGTAGAGAGAGCGGGGGGGCCACAGATACGCAGTATTTT. Residues: CASRESGGATDTQYF.

The rearrangement uses TRBV24-1 and TRBJ2-5, with a tentative D call TRBD2 (6 bases). Germline CDR1 reads KGHDR; CDR2 reads SFDVKD. The CDR3 contains 15 residues. V was cut by 5 bases and J by 2 bases, with 14 bases left in between. The CDR3 spells CATSGLGTPQETQYF. CDR3 DNA sequence: TGTGCCACCAGTGGACTCGGGACTCCACAAGAGACCCAGTACTTC.

The chain joins TRBV21-1 to TRBJ2-5; TRBD1 is taken as the D call from the table, unchecked against the DNA. TRBV21-1 is a documented pseudogene. This CDR3 has 15 residues. The CDR3 spells CASSSFSWAQETQYF. CDR3 DNA sequence: TGTGCCAGCAGCAGCTTCAGCTGGGCCCAAGAGACCCAGTACTTC.

This clone appeared once. The chain recombines TRBV7-2 with TRBJ2-1; 8 positions agree with TRBD2. Germline CDR1 is SGHTA and CDR2 is FQGNSA. V was clipped by 4 bases and J by 3 bases; unmatched bases: 8. This CDR3 comprises 16 residues. The CDR3 here is CASSSTGTSNYNEQFF. The CDR3 DNA is TGTGCCAGCAGCTCCACCGGGACTAGTAACTACAATGAGCAGTTCTTC.